A selection of T cell receptor beta chains follows, all from one sample in a study of blood T cell repertoires in COVID-19. TCRdb's copy holds only in-frame clones and misses some; the assay was immunoSEQ multiplex PCR. The sample lists some 150,000 clones; about nine tenths were seen once. The specimen sequenced was peripheral blood. The receptors come from an older woman who had recovered from COVID-19. Each CDR3 is given with its conserved first and last residue. D genes are given only for firm matches. Clone size is given for some rows only: seen once, a few or many times, or a class if the clone is expanded.

size: -
V: TRBV4-2
D: -
J: TRBJ2-5
CDR3: CASSRGEGEETQYF

size: few
V: TRBV5-1
D: TRBD1
J: TRBJ1-4
CDR3: CASSLDGTGYEKLFF

size: -
V: TRBV5-1
D: TRBD1
J: TRBJ2-7
CDR3: CASSLEGTGYEQYF

size: -
V: TRBV5-1
D: TRBD1
J: TRBJ2-3
CDR3: CASSTGGRDTQYF

size: -
V: TRBV7-8
D: -
J: TRBJ2-2
CDR3: CASSLYPTGELFF

size: -
V: TRBV4-1
D: TRBD2
J: TRBJ2-5
CDR3: CASSQEGLPQETQYF

size: -
V: TRBV3-1/TRBV3-2
D: -
J: TRBJ1-6
CDR3: CASSRRAGGSYNSPLHF

size: -
V: TRBV7-8
D: -
J: TRBJ1-2
CDR3: CASSLMSGAAYYGYTF

size: -
V: TRBV29-1
D: -
J: TRBJ2-1
CDR3: CSARTENEQFF

size: few
V: TRBV2
D: -
J: TRBJ2-2
CDR3: CASIGRAVNTGELFF

size: -
V: TRBV5-1
D: TRBD1
J: TRBJ2-6
CDR3: CASSPTGPINVLTF

size: -
V: TRBV20-1
D: -
J: TRBJ2-1
CDR3: CSAAGVSEQFF

size: -
V: TRBV30
D: -
J: TRBJ2-3
CDR3: CAGGQSSTDTQYF

size: -
V: TRBV19
D: TRBD1
J: TRBJ2-5
CDR3: CASSIDQGTGQETQYF

size: -
V: TRBV5-1
D: -
J: TRBJ2-7
CDR3: CASSPFSGRTYEQYF

size: -
V: TRBV10-3
D: TRBD1
J: TRBJ2-5
CDR3: CAISESGTGQETQYF

size: -
V: TRBV29-1
D: TRBD1
J: TRBJ1-2
CDR3: CSVEDAGQGLYHYGYTF

size: -
V: TRBV3-1/TRBV3-2
D: -
J: TRBJ2-2
CDR3: CASSQDSAGSNTGELFF

size: -
V: TRBV5-6
D: TRBD1
J: TRBJ1-2
CDR3: CASSLVTGEGYTF

size: -
V: TRBV11-3
D: TRBD1
J: TRBJ2-1
CDR3: CASSHRDRGLDEQFF

size: -
V: TRBV5-1
D: TRBD1
J: TRBJ1-2
CDR3: CASSLGTGPNYGYTF

size: -
V: TRBV13
D: -
J: TRBJ1-1
CDR3: CASSLGGRLTEAFF

size: -
V: TRBV28
D: TRBD2
J: TRBJ2-3
CDR3: CASSPAGGPGDTQYF

size: -
V: TRBV10-1
D: TRBD1
J: TRBJ2-5
CDR3: CASSDHRGLSQETQYF

size: -
V: TRBV15
D: -
J: TRBJ2-2
CDR3: CATSRDRANTGELFF

size: -
V: TRBV11-2
D: -
J: TRBJ2-5
CDR3: CASSLAGVETQYF

size: -
V: TRBV5-5
D: TRBD1
J: TRBJ1-4
CDR3: CASTLDRAQKNEKLFF

size: -
V: TRBV15
D: -
J: TRBJ2-7
CDR3: CATSRDLQSYEQYF

size: -
V: TRBV28
D: -
J: TRBJ2-5
CDR3: CASIASWGPRMETQYF

size: -
V: TRBV12-5
D: TRBD2
J: TRBJ2-1
CDR3: CASSLWLAGSEQFF

size: -
V: TRBV3-1/TRBV3-2
D: TRBD2
J: TRBJ2-3
CDR3: CASSQDRASGHTTDTQYF

size: -
V: TRBV25-1
D: -
J: TRBJ1-5
CDR3: CATALASSNQPQHF

size: -
V: TRBV6-5
D: TRBD2
J: TRBJ2-1
CDR3: CASPGRANNEQFF

size: -
V: TRBV3-1/TRBV3-2
D: -
J: TRBJ1-2
CDR3: CASSQGPNGGYTF

size: -
V: TRBV13
D: TRBD1
J: TRBJ1-3
CDR3: CASSLVTDRAGNTIYF

size: -
V: TRBV11-3
D: TRBD2
J: TRBJ2-5
CDR3: CASSYGLAETQYF

size: -
V: TRBV27
D: TRBD2
J: TRBJ2-5
CDR3: CASNAVAGRQETQYF

size: -
V: TRBV4-2
D: -
J: TRBJ1-1
CDR3: CASSQDRDTEAFF

size: -
V: TRBV6-6
D: TRBD1
J: TRBJ2-6
CDR3: CASSPPGGSGANVLTF

size: once
V: TRBV5-5
D: -
J: TRBJ2-7
CDR3: CASSAGQRSSYEQYF

size: once
V: TRBV7-6
D: TRBD2
J: TRBJ2-3
CDR3: CASSLRLAGYTSTDTQYF

size: -
V: TRBV24-1
D: TRBD1
J: TRBJ2-7
CDR3: CATSDPGTGGDEQYF

size: -
V: TRBV19
D: -
J: TRBJ2-7
CDR3: CASSTQLVAYEQYF

size: -
V: TRBV18
D: TRBD1
J: TRBJ1-1
CDR3: CASSPGTDLEAFF

size: -
V: TRBV27
D: TRBD2
J: TRBJ2-1
CDR3: CASKASGGGLQFF

size: few
V: TRBV19
D: -
J: TRBJ2-2
CDR3: CASSTEWGGQKNTGELFF

size: once
V: TRBV7-9
D: TRBD1
J: TRBJ1-1
CDR3: CASSLADRVEAFF

size: -
V: TRBV7-2
D: TRBD1
J: TRBJ2-7
CDR3: CASSFDRAMGYEQYF